This TCR beta chain was recovered during a study of blood T cell repertoires in COVID-19. Profiling relied on immunoSEQ multiplex PCR, and the TCRdb table lists in-frame clones only, not all of them. The table lists a few hundred thousand clones, more than 65% of them singletons. The germline V and J ends were trimmed by 2 bases and 4 bases, with 11 bases remaining between them. CDR3 length equals 14 residues. Germline CDR1 reads SNHLY; CDR2 reads FYNNEI. The source material was peripheral blood. The J gene is TRBJ1-2, the V gene TRBV2, with D maybe TRBD1 (5 bases). The TCR sequence derives from a woman aged 18 to 35 with acute or convalescent COVID-19. The CDR3 loop reads CASSESNTGYGYTF. The CDR3 DNA follows: TGTGCCAGCAGTGAAAGTAATACAGGCTATGGCTACACCTTC.